These 7 T cell receptor beta chains share one sample of origin, sequenced in a study of blood T cell repertoires in COVID-19. TCRdb keeps only in-frame clones here, not all; method: immunoSEQ multiplex PCR. The data contain fewer than 700,000 clones, roughly 89% of them seen just once; the ten biggest clones take up roughly 7.3%. The sample comprised peripheral blood. Receptor source: a woman aged 45 to 65 with COVID-19, enrolled during active disease.

The gene calls are TRBV2 and TRBJ2-2, with TRBD2 identical over 8 bases. Germline lookup yields CDR1 SNHLY and CDR2 FYNNEI. The CDR3 extends over 14 amino acids. V shed 6 bases, J shed 5 bases, and the junction held 5 bases outside the gene matches. The CDR3 loop is CASSGGALTGELFF. CDR3 bases: TGTGCCAGCAGCGGGGGGGCCTTGACCGGGGAGCTGTTTTTT.

V is TRBV30 and J is TRBJ2-2; 7 bases map to TRBD1. V dropped 4 bases and J dropped 4; count of bases not matched to a gene: 9. The CDR3 extends over 15 amino acids. CDR1 and CDR2 (germline): GTSNPN, SVGIG (reference sequence). CDR3 protein: CAWTRGLAVTGELFF. CDR3 coding DNA: TGTGCCTGGACAAGGGGGCTTGCGGTCACCGGGGAGCTGTTTTTT.

This chain connects TRBV19 to TRBJ2-7; a weak D match, TRBD1 (5 bases). Germline CDR1 LNHDA, CDR2 SQIVND (reference sequence). The CDR3 is 15 residues long. Trimming stripped 0 bases from V and 6 bases from J, with 15 bases between. CDR3 sequence: CASSIDTGRAREQYF. The CDR3 DNA sequence: TGTGCCAGTAGTATAGATACTGGCAGGGCCCGCGAGCAGTACTTC.

The chain recombines TRBV7-2 with TRBJ2-7; 7 positions agree with TRBD1. V lost 1 base, J lost 0 bases, and 3 bases stayed unmatched. The CDR3 is made up of 15 amino acids. Per the germline V gene, CDR1 is SGHTA and CDR2 is FQGNSA. Written as DNA, the CDR3 is TGTGCCAGCAGCTTAGGAGGGGGCCTCTCCTACGAGCAGTACTTC. It encodes CASSLGGGLSYEQYF.

The V and J genes are TRBV30 and TRBJ1-2; 8 bases align to TRBD1. CDR1 is GTSNPN, CDR2 SVGIG, per germline (reference sequence). This CDR3 contains 13 residues. V lost 6 bases and J lost 9; bases outside the gene matches: 12. The CDR3 sequence is CACIFRGLKSYTF. CDR3 bases: TGTGCCTGTATCTTCAGGGGGCTTAAAAGCTACACCTTC.

The V call is TRBV19, the J call TRBJ2-3, with D possibly being TRBD1 (5 bases). This CDR3 is 13 amino acids long. The V and J ends lost 3 bases and 6 bases respectively, with 10 bases between them. Germline V lookup: CDR1 LNHDA, CDR2 SQIVND (reference sequence). CDR3: CASSMTVPDTQYF. The CDR3 DNA follows: TGTGCCAGTAGTATGACAGTCCCCGATACGCAGTATTTT.

The rearrangement uses TRBV5-1 and TRBJ2-5; a weak D match, TRBD2 (6 bases). The CDR3 runs to 15 residues. Trimming shortened V by 3 bases and J by 2 bases, and 14 bases separated the two germline ends. Per germline, CDR1 SGHRS and CDR2 YFSETQ. The CDR3, as DNA: TGCGCCAGCAGCTCCGGGACTGCCCGACAAGAGACCCAGTACTTC. Translating it yields CASSSGTARQETQYF.